Listed below are T cell receptor beta chains from one sample, sequenced in a study of blood T cell repertoires in COVID-19. TCRdb keeps only in-frame clones here, not all; method: immunoSEQ multiplex PCR. The table includes tens of thousands of clones, more than 70% detected once. The material sequenced was peripheral blood. Source of these receptors: a man between 65 and 79 years old with COVID-19, enrolled during active disease. Each CDR3 is given with its conserved first and last residue. Each record gives: J gene, V gene, D gene, clone size, CDR3 DNA, CDR3 protein. A D gene is named only where the DNA matches it firmly. Clone size is shown for a subset of rows, as once, few, many or a class of expanded clone.

TRBJ2-2 | TRBV4-3 | . | . | TGCGCCAGCAGCCAAGATATTTACACCGGGGAGCTGTTTTTT | CASSQDIYTGELFF
TRBJ1-1 | TRBV18 | . | . | TGTGCCAGCTCACCGCAGGGGAACACTGAAGCTTTCTTT | CASSPQGNTEAFF
TRBJ2-7 | TRBV4-3 | TRBD2 | once | TGCGCCAGCAGGGGAGCGGGGGTTGGAGAGCAGTACTTC | CASRGAGVGEQYF
TRBJ1-2 | TRBV19 | TRBD1 | . | TGTGCCAGTAGTATTCACACAGGGGAGTATAATGGCTACACCTTC | CASSIHTGEYNGYTF
TRBJ1-2 | TRBV7-2 | . | . | TGTGCCAGCAGCTTAGTGGCCGGAGGGGATGGCTACACCTTC | CASSLVAGGDGYTF
TRBJ2-7 | TRBV3-1/TRBV3-2 | . | . | TGTGCCAGCAGCCAACAGGGTTGGACCCACGAGCAGTACTTC | CASSQQGWTHEQYF
TRBJ1-2 | TRBV29-1 | . | . | TGCAGCGTTGGAGGCCGGCGGGTCGGCTACACCTTC | CSVGGRRVGYTF
TRBJ1-6 | TRBV9 | . | . | TGTGCCAGCAGCGTACGGGATAATTCACCCCTCCACTTT | CASSVRDNSPLHF
TRBJ2-7 | TRBV7-2 | TRBD1 | once | TGTGCCAGCAGCTTAGGGCAGGGGGCAGGCGAGCAGTACTTC | CASSLGQGAGEQYF
TRBJ1-4 | TRBV9 | TRBD1 | . | TGTGCCAGCAGCCTGAGGACAGGACTTAATGAAAAACTGTTTTTT | CASSLRTGLNEKLFF
TRBJ2-7 | TRBV5-1 | TRBD1 | . | TGCGCCAGCAGCTTGGGGGGGACAGCATCCTACGAGCAGTACTTC | CASSLGGTASYEQYF
TRBJ2-7 | TRBV10-3 | . | . | TGTGCCATCAGTGAGGAGATTTACTACGAGCAGTACTTC | CAISEEIYYEQYF
TRBJ2-7 | TRBV27 | TRBD1 | . | TGTGCCAGCAGTAGAGGACAGGGGGTTTACGAGCAGTACTTC | CASSRGQGVYEQYF
TRBJ1-1 | TRBV4-2 | . | once | TGTGCCAGCAGCCAAGTCCAGGAAGAGAACACTGAAGCTTTCTTT | CASSQVQEENTEAFF
TRBJ2-7 | TRBV4-3 | TRBD1 | . | TGCGCCAGCAGCCATGCCGACAGGGTAGGATACGAGCAGTACTTC | CASSHADRVGYEQYF
TRBJ1-4 | TRBV6-4 | . | . | TGTGCCAGCAGTGACTCGAGACAAACGACCGCAACTAATGAAAAACTGTTTTTT | CASSDSRQTTATNEKLFF
TRBJ1-2 | TRBV12-2 | . | many | TGTGCAAGTCGCTTTCAGGGTTGGTTCGGTTGGTTCAGGGGCTACACCTTC | CASRFQGWFGWFRGYTF
TRBJ2-4 | TRBV7-9 | TRBD2 | once | TGTGCCAGCATCATTAGCGGGAGCGGAAACATTCAGTACTTC | CASIISGSGNIQYF
TRBJ1-1 | TRBV18 | TRBD1 | . | TGTGCCAGCTCGCCGGGACAGACTAACACTGAAGCTTTCTTT | CASSPGQTNTEAFF
TRBJ2-7 | TRBV7-2 | TRBD2 | . | TGTGCCAGCAGTCCTCTGCAGCGGGAAGCCTACGAGCAGTACTTC | CASSPLQREAYEQYF
TRBJ2-7 | TRBV19 | . | . | TGTGCCAGTAGTATTCAGGACGGAGGCTATTACGAGCAGTACTTC | CASSIQDGGYYEQYF
TRBJ1-5 | TRBV5-6 | . | . | TGTGCCAGCAGCTTGGGGGCAGGGGGCAATCAGCCCCAGCATTTT | CASSLGAGGNQPQHF
TRBJ1-1 | TRBV19 | . | . | TGTGCCAGTAGTACCCGACAGGTTGAAGCTTTCTTT | CASSTRQVEAFF
TRBJ2-7 | TRBV6-2/TRBV6-3 | TRBD2 | . | TGTGCCAGCAGTTTGCGTCTAGCGGGCTCCTACGAGCAGTACTTC | CASSLRLAGSYEQYF
TRBJ1-5 | TRBV7-2 | . | . | TGTGCCAGCAGTCTTGAGGTATTACAGCCCCAGCATTTT | CASSLEVLQPQHF
TRBJ1-2 | TRBV7-3 | . | few | TGTGCCAGCAGCTTAGACAGGCAGTTATTTCCGGGAGGTGGCTACACCTTC | CASSLDRQLFPGGGYTF
TRBJ2-1 | TRBV5-1 | TRBD1 | . | TGCGCCAGCAGCCCCGGGACAGGGCGCTACAATGAGCAGTTCTTC | CASSPGTGRYNEQFF
TRBJ1-4 | TRBV28 | TRBD1 | . | TGTGCCAGCAGTTTCCGACAGGGCCAGGGGGAAAAACTGTTTTTT | CASSFRQGQGEKLFF
TRBJ1-1 | TRBV6-5 | . | . | TGTGCCAGCAGTTACTCGGCAGGGATGAACACTGAAGCTTTCTTT | CASSYSAGMNTEAFF
TRBJ1-4 | TRBV7-8 | . | many | TGTGCCAGCAGCCCCCTCTGGGGGCTAACTAATGAAAAACTGTTTTTT | CASSPLWGLTNEKLFF
TRBJ2-7 | TRBV4-2 | TRBD2 | . | TGTGCCAGCAGCCAAGGCCCGACTCGTAGCGGGTGGTACGAGCAGTACTTC | CASSQGPTRSGWYEQYF
TRBJ1-1 | TRBV28 | . | . | TGTGCCAGCAGTTACCCGGCCAGGGGCACTGAAGCTTTCTTT | CASSYPARGTEAFF